The 16 T cell receptor beta chains listed next were all sequenced from one sample in a study of T cell responses to AZD1222 COVID-19 vaccine. Profiling relied on immunoSEQ multiplex PCR, and the TCRdb table lists in-frame clones only, not all of them. This table has about 130,000 clones, 75% to 90% appearing once. Sequenced material: peripheral blood, taken on day 0 of AZD1222 vaccination. Every receptor here comes from an adult in good health.

The chain joins TRBV30 to TRBJ2-3, with 9 bases that match TRBD2. The CDR3 has 14 residues. Germline V gene data show CDR1 as GTSNPN and CDR2 as SVGIG (reference sequence). J gave up 1 base and V 8 bases, and 7 bases lay outside the gene matches. As DNA, the CDR3 is TGTGCCAGCAATAGCGGGGGCGGCACAGATACGCAGTATTTT. Amino acids: CASNSGGGTDTQYF. Filled out from reference TRBV30 and TRBJ2-3, the complete variable domain reads SQTIHQWPATLVQPVGSPLSLECTVEGTSNPNLYWYRQAAGRGLQLLFYSVGIGQISSEVPQNLSASRPQDRQFILSSKKLLLSDSGFYLCASNSGGGTDTQYFGPGTRLTVL.

V usage is TRBV18 and J usage is TRBJ2-5, with D perhaps TRBD1 (6 bases). The CDR3 totals 13 residues. The germline V gene has CDR1 KGHSH and CDR2 LQKENI. V lost 3 bases to trimming and J lost 5 bases, with 10 bases between them. CDR3 sequence: CASSPLDRETQYF. The CDR3 region has the DNA TGTGCCAGCTCACCGCTTGACAGGGAGACCCAGTACTTC. The full variable domain, in which reference TRBV18 and TRBJ2-5 provide the parts outside the CDR3, is NAGVMQNPRHLVRRRGQEARLRCSPMKGHSHVYWYRQLPEEGLKFMVYLQKENIIDESGMPKERFSAEFPKEGPSILRIQQVVRGDSAAYFCASSPLDRETQYFGPGTRLLVL.

V gene TRBV7-8 combines with J gene TRBJ2-3; perhaps TRBD1 as D (5 bases). There are 15 residues in the CDR3. The germline V gene has CDR1 SGHVS and CDR2 FQNEAQ. Trimming removed 4 bases at V and 6 bases at J, with 17 bases between. The CDR3 reads CASSSRWGTGDTQYF. CDR3 bases: TGTGCCAGCAGCTCCCGGTGGGGCACCGGGGATACGCAGTATTTT.

V usage is TRBV5-1 and J usage is TRBJ1-5, with 7 bases lining up with TRBD1. The V gene end was trimmed by 0 bases and the J gene end by 3 bases; junction bases not matched to a gene: 3. Per germline, CDR1 SGHRS and CDR2 YFSETQ. The CDR3 totals 15 residues. The CDR3 bases are TGCGCCAGCAGCTTGGCGGGACAGTTCAATCAGCCCCAGCATTTT. This translates into CASSLAGQFNQPQHF.

This clone was seen only a few times. The chain links TRBV6-5 to TRBJ1-4; possible D gene TRBD1, 6 bases. The germline gives CDR1 MNHEY, CDR2 SVGAGI. CDR3 length equals 14 residues. V shed 7 bases and J shed 10 bases, with 19 bases lying between them. CDR3 residues: CASTSDSSGVKLFF. CDR3 coding DNA: TGTGCCAGCACCTCGGACAGCTCTGGAGTAAAACTGTTTTTT.

The CDR3 loop is CASSFSRETQYF. CDR3 sequence (DNA): TGTGCCAGCAGCTTCAGTAGGGAGACCCAGTACTTC. This rearrangement joins TRBV7-2 to TRBJ2-5; unclear D gene. The CDR3 runs 12 residues. Germline values: CDR1 SGHTA, CDR2 FQGNSA. The ends were cut back, 3 bases at V and 5 bases at J, with 7 bases in the middle.

The rearrangement joins TRBV7-9 to TRBJ1-1; D uncertain. CDR3 length: 16 amino acids. Looked up from germline, CDR1 is SEHNR and CDR2 is FQNEAQ (reference sequence). The V gene lost 8 bases and the J gene lost 0 bases, with 19 bases spanning the gap. The CDR3: CASHKNRETMNTEAFF. Here the CDR3 DNA reads TGTGCCAGCCACAAAAACCGGGAGACCATGAACACTGAAGCTTTCTTT.

The chain links TRBV7-2 to TRBJ1-2; D is uncertain. This CDR3 spans 14 amino acids. Trimming pared 5 bases from V and 1 base from J, leaving 11 bases between. Germline V gene lookup returns CDR1 SGHTA and CDR2 FQGNSA. The CDR3 here is CASSPAWNNYGYTF. CDR3 in DNA: TGTGCCAGCAGCCCGGCGTGGAATAACTATGGCTACACCTTC.

CDR3 nucleotide sequence: TGTGCCAGCAGCTTAGAAGGCGGACAGGGCCAGCCCCAGCATTTT. Protein sequence: CASSLEGGQGQPQHF. The chain carries TRBV11-2 and TRBJ1-5; 8 bases fit TRBD1. CDR1 SGHAT and CDR2 FQNNGV come from the germline V gene. Losses at the gene ends were 0 bases for V and 7 bases for J; bases not matched to a gene: 5. The CDR3 spans 15 residues.

The J gene is TRBJ2-1, the V gene TRBV4-2; D perhaps matches TRBD2 (7 bases). Germline lookup yields CDR1 LGHNA and CDR2 YNFKEQ. The V end was cut by 4 bases, the J end by 2 bases, with 18 bases between. This CDR3 is built from 17 residues. The DNA of the CDR3 is TGTGCCAGCAGCCCATCAACAGGGACTAACACCTACAATGAGCAGTTCTTC. Protein: CASSPSTGTNTYNEQFF.

The V gene is TRBV6-4, the J gene TRBJ2-3; 10 nucleotides agree with TRBD2. Per the germline V gene, CDR1 is MRHNA and CDR2 is SNTAGT. V lost 6 bases and J lost 5; bases outside the gene matches: 11. The CDR3 has 16 residues. The CDR3 reads CASSPSSGGAVDTQYF. In nucleotides, the CDR3 is TGTGCCAGCAGCCCCTCCAGCGGGGGGGCGGTAGATACGCAGTATTTT.

The V gene is TRBV5-1, the J gene TRBJ2-7, with TRBD1 matching 7 bases. The CDR3 has 13 amino acids. Germline CDR1 is SGHRS and CDR2 is YFSETQ. V trimming: 4 bases; J trimming: 3 bases; junction bases outside the gene matches: 4. CDR3 region: CASSPGQVYEQYF. For the CDR3, the DNA is TGCGCCAGCAGCCCCGGACAGGTCTACGAGCAGTACTTC.

The rearrangement links TRBV5-6 to TRBJ2-1, with D possibly matching TRBD2 (5 bases). Trimming pared 1 base from V and 4 bases from J, leaving 15 bases between. The CDR3 is made up of 16 amino acids. Per the germline V gene, CDR1 is SGHDT and CDR2 is YYEEEE. CDR3 DNA sequence: TGTGCCAGCAGCTTGCTCCTAGGAGGTCCTTACAATGAGCAGTTCTTC. The encoded protein is CASSLLLGGPYNEQFF.

The J gene is TRBJ2-7, the V gene TRBV3-1 (or the pseudogene TRBV3-2), with D unresolved. CDR1 and CDR2 (germline): LGHDT, YNNKEL (reference sequence). V dropped 4 bases and J dropped 1 base, with 20 bases sitting between them. The CDR3 has 17 amino acids. The CDR3 sequence: CASSPPIRTAKSYEQYF. The CDR3 DNA sequence: TGTGCCAGCAGCCCCCCAATCAGGACGGCGAAGTCCTACGAGCAGTACTTC.

J is TRBJ1-2 and V is TRBV27; unclear D gene. This CDR3 region has 16 residues. The germline V and J ends were trimmed by 0 bases and 4 bases, with 15 bases remaining between them. Germline-derived CDR1 and CDR2 are MNHEY and SMNVEV (reference sequence). In nucleotides, the CDR3 is TGTGCCAGCAGTTTATCCCGCGGATCGGGGTCCTATGGCTACACCTTC. It encodes CASSLSRGSGSYGYTF.

V usage is TRBV7-3 and J usage is TRBJ1-1, with a weak D call TRBD1 (5 bases). In germline, CDR1 is SGHTA, CDR2 FQGTGA. The CDR3 runs 14 residues. Trimming removed 5 bases from V and 6 bases from J, with 16 bases in between. The CDR3 DNA reads as TGTGCCAGCAGCCCCCCCGGGGGGTCGTCTGAAGCTTTCTTT. This sequence encodes CASSPPGGSSEAFF.